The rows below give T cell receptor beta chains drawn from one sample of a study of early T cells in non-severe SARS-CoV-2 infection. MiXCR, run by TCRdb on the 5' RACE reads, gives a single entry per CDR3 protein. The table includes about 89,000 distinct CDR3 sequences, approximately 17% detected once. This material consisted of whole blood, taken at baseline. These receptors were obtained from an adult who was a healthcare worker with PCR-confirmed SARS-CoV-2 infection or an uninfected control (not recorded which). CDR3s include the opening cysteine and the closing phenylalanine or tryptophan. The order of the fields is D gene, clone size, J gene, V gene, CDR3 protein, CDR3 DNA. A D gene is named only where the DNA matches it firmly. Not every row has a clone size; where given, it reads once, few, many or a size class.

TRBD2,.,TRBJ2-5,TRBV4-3,CASSQEGGLAGVSETQYF,TGCGCCAGCAGCCAAGAGGGGGGACTAGCGGGAGTGTCAGAGACCCAGTACTTC
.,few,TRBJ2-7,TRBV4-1,CASSQASSRRAYEQYF,TGCGCCAGCAGCCAAGCTAGTAGCCGACGCGCCTACGAGCAGTACTTC
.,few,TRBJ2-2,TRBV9,CASSVVDRYTGELFF,TGTGCCAGCAGCGTAGTGGACAGATACACCGGGGAGCTGTTTTTT
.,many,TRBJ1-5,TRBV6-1,CASSEPGSHQPQHF,TGTGCCAGCAGTGAGCCAGGGTCCCATCAGCCCCAGCATTTT
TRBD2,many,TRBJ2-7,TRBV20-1,CSAETSGRDEQYF,TGCAGTGCTGAGACTAGCGGGAGAGATGAGCAGTACTTC
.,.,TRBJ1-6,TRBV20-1,CSAQGRTASPLHF,TGCAGTGCTCAGGGACGGACCGCCTCACCCCTCCACTTT
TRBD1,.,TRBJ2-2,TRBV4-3,CASSQEKQGFLNTGELFF,TGCGCCAGCAGCCAAGAGAAACAGGGGTTTCTGAACACCGGGGAGCTGTTTTTT
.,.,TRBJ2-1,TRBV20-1,CSAMNRYNEQFF,TGCAGTGCTATGAACAGGTACAATGAGCAGTTCTTC
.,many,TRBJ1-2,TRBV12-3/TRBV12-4,CASSSQGSRYGYTF,TGTGCCAGCAGTTCGCAAGGATCCCGTTATGGCTACACCTTC
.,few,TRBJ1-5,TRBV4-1,CASSQVQGPQHF,TGCGCCAGCAGCCAAGTCCAGGGTCCCCAGCATTTT
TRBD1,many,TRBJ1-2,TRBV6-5,CASRGQELYGYTF,TGTGCCAGCAGAGGACAGGAGCTCTATGGCTACACCTTC
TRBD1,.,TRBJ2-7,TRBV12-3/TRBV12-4,CASSTDREKMYF,TGTGCCAGCAGTACTGACAGGGAGAAGATGTACTTC
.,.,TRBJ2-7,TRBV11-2,CASGRTSFGSYEQYF,TGTGCCAGTGGGAGGACTTCCTTTGGCTCCTACGAGCAGTACTTC
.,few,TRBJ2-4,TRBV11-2,CASSWDLNIQYF,TGTGCCAGCAGCTGGGACTTGAACATTCAGTACTTC
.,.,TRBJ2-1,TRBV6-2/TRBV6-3,CASSLPYEQFF,TGTGCCAGCAGCCTACCTTATGAGCAGTTCTTC
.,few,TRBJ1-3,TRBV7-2,CASSLVQAGGNTIYF,TGTGCCAGCAGCTTAGTACAGGCTGGCGGAAACACCATATATTTT
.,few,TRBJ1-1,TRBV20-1,CSASRQDTEAFF,TGCAGTGCTTCCAGACAGGACACTGAAGCTTTCTTT
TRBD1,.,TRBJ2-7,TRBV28,CASSNPGGRYEQYF,TGTGCCAGCAGTAACCCAGGGGGACGGTACGAGCAGTACTTC
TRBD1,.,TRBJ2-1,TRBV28,CASSFVAGGLHEQFF,TGTGCCAGCAGTTTCGTGGCAGGGGGCCTCCATGAGCAGTTCTTC
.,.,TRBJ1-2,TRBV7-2,CASSLWRQSYGYTF,TGTGCCAGCAGCTTATGGCGGCAGAGCTATGGCTACACCTTC
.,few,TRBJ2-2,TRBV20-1,CSGGLDTGELFF,TGCAGTGGAGGGCTAGACACCGGGGAGCTGTTTTTT
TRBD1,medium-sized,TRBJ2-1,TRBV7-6,CASSIGQGGPGEQFF,TGTGCCAGCAGCATCGGACAGGGGGGCCCTGGTGAGCAGTTCTTC
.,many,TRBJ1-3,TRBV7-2,CASSLVSGSGNTIYF,TGTGCCAGCAGCTTAGTTTCCGGGTCTGGAAACACCATATATTTT
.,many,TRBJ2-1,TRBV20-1,CSARPSGTNEQFF,TGCAGTGCTAGACCCTCAGGGACCAATGAGCAGTTCTTC
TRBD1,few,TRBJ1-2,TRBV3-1,CASSQLDRAYGYTF,TGTGCCAGCAGCCAACTCGACAGGGCCTATGGCTACACCTTC
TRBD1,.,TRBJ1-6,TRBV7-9,CASSRTGRESPLHF,TGTGCCAGCAGCCGGACAGGAAGGGAATCACCCCTCCACTTT
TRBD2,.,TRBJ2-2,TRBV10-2,CASSGLAGSGGTGELFF,TGCGCCAGCAGCGGACTAGCGGGATCGGGAGGAACCGGGGAGCTGTTTTTT
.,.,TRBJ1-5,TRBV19,CASSSGSNQPQHF,TGTGCCAGTAGTAGCGGCAGCAATCAGCCCCAGCATTTT
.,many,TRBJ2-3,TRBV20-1,CSAQRRGTDTQYF,TGCAGTGCTCAGCGACGGGGCACAGATACGCAGTATTTT
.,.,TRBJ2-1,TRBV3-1,CASSQDRSNEQFF,TGTGCCAGCAGCCAAGACCGGAGCAATGAGCAGTTCTTC
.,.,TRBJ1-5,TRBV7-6,CASSVLNREGDQPQHF,TGTGCCAGCAGCGTCCTTAACAGGGAAGGCGATCAGCCCCAGCATTTT
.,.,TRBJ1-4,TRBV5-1,CASSLSTVGEKLFF,TGCGCCAGCAGCTTGTCGACAGTTGGAGAAAAACTGTTTTTT
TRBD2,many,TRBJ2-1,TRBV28,CASSRTSGKTFSYNEQFF,TGTGCCAGCAGTCGGACTAGCGGGAAAACCTTCTCCTACAATGAGCAGTTCTTC